The 20 T cell receptor beta chains presented below share a single source sample, sequenced in a study of glioma-infiltrating T cells. TCR alpha and beta CDR3 regions were amplified from RNA using iRepertoire nested multiplex PCR. One entry per CDR3 protein results from TCRdb running MiXCR on the multiplex PCR reads. The sample lists more than 300,000 distinct CDR3 sequences, about two fifths occurring once. The sequenced sample consisted of glioma tissue, nonneoplastic brain tissue, or PBMCs (not recorded which). Receptors originate from a human donor with low-grade glioma or glioblastoma, undergoing nonglioma brain surgery, or in good health (not recorded which).

V is TRBV29-1 and J is TRBJ2-3; TRBD1 or TRBD2 may be the D gene (5 bases each). The germline V gene encodes CDR1 SQVTM and CDR2 ANQGSEA. V shed 8 bases and J shed 4 bases, with 19 bases lying between them. The CDR3 extends over 14 amino acids. The CDR3 nucleotides read TGCAGCCCCAGGTTGGGGGATACCTCAGATACGCAGTATTTT. This translates into CSPRLGDTSDTQYF.

To note about this clonotype: One junction end does not reproduce the germline sequence, and a read error may be involved. The V and J genes are TRBV6-2 or TRBV6-3 and TRBJ2-5, with D maybe TRBD2 (6 bases). Germline V gene data show CDR1 as MNHEY and CDR2 as SVGEGT. The CDR3 totals 15 residues. The CDR3 DNA reads TGTGCCAGCAGTCACTCGACGGGGCCGGGAGAGACCCAGCACTTC. Translated: CASSHSTGPGETQHF.

In its sample, this clonotype was seen many times. V is TRBV27 and J is TRBJ2-1, with 7 positions matching TRBD2. The CDR3 runs 16 residues. V was clipped by 2 bases and J by 5 bases; unmatched bases: 9. From germline, CDR1 is MNHEY and CDR2 SMNVEV (reference sequence). The CDR3 DNA follows: TGTGCCAGCAGTTTAAGGGCGGCTAGCGGACACAATGAGCAGTTCTTC. It encodes CASSLRAASGHNEQFF.

V and J are TRBV6-2 or TRBV6-3 and TRBJ2-1; D is possibly TRBD2 (6 bases). The V and J ends lost 4 bases and 2 bases respectively, with 9 bases between them. This CDR3 is 14 amino acids long. Germline CDR1 reads MNHEY; CDR2 reads SVGEGT. The DNA of the CDR3 is TGTGCCAGCAGTTCCCTAGCGCCCTACAATGAGCAGTTCTTC. Translated: CASSSLAPYNEQFF.

The chain carries TRBV25-1 and TRBJ2-7; the D gene is possibly TRBD2 (5 bases). The germline CDR1 and CDR2 sequences are MGHDK and SYGVNS. CDR3 length: 14 amino acids. Trimming took off 4 bases at V and 3 bases at J, with 13 bases between the two ends. The CDR3 spells CASSGPGTSYEQYF. The CDR3 nucleotides are TGTGCCAGCAGTGGCCCGGGAACGAGCTACGAGCAGTACTTC.

As to this clonotype: This is likely a read error, given that the CDR3 carries no conserved phenylalanine or tryptophan at its end. V usage is TRBV27 and J usage is TRBJ2-7; D gene ambiguous. The length of the CDR3 is 15 residues. The V and J ends lost 2 bases and 6 bases respectively, with 17 bases between them. Germline loops: CDR1 MNHEY, CDR2 SMNVEV (reference sequence). CDR3 coding DNA: TGTGCCAGCAGTTTAACGCTCTCCCCAGGAGCCGAGCAGTACTCC. Translating it yields CASSLTLSPGAEQYS.

This chain joins TRBV20-1 and TRBJ2-7; D perhaps matches TRBD2 (6 bases). Trimming pared 4 bases from V and 9 bases from J, leaving 13 bases between. The germline gives CDR1 DFQATT, CDR2 SNEGSKA (reference sequence). The CDR3 sequence is 11 residues long. This chain's CDR3 is CSATDGRGQYF. CDR3 bases: TGCAGTGCTACAGATGGGCGGGGGCAGTACTTC.

This clonotype was found once. This may come from a read error, since a much larger clone is one base off. The V gene is TRBV28, the J gene TRBJ2-2; possibly TRBD1 for D (6 bases). V was cut by 6 bases and J by 6 bases, with 14 bases left in between. Germline CDR1 reads MDHEN; CDR2 reads SYDVKM. CDR3 length: 14 amino acids. DNA of the CDR3: TGTGCCAGCAGCCCGGCAGGGGCCGCCGGGGAGCTGTTTTTT. Translation: CASSPAGAAGELFF.

As concerns this clonotype: A read error may account for a junction end that differs from germline. This chain joins TRBV4-2 and TRBJ2-1; 11 nucleotides agree with TRBD2. CDR3 length: 16 amino acids. Germline assignment: CDR1 LGHNA and CDR2 YNFKEQ. This CDR3 is CDSSQDLTSGTNEQFF. The CDR3 region has the DNA TGTGACAGCAGCCAAGATTTGACTAGCGGGACCAATGAGCAGTTCTTC.

This clonotype was detected only a few times. The genes are TRBV28 and TRBJ1-4, with D possibly being TRBD1 (5 bases). This CDR3 comprises 13 residues. Germline V gene sequence: CDR1 MDHEN, CDR2 SYDVKM. The germline V and J ends were trimmed by 5 bases and 6 bases, with 10 bases remaining between them. The CDR3 reads CASSPGQDEKLFF. The CDR3 region has the DNA TGTGCCAGCAGTCCAGGGCAAGATGAAAAACTGTTTTTT.

The rearrangement joins TRBV7-9 to TRBJ2-5; TRBD2 aligns across 9 bases. The ends lost 0 bases at V and 4 bases at J; junction bases unmatched: 6. The germline V gene encodes CDR1 SEHNR and CDR2 FQNEAQ (reference sequence). The CDR3 has 16 amino acids. The CDR3, as DNA: TGTGCCAGCAGCTTAGCAGCGGGAGGTTGGATAGAGACCCAGTACTTC. This codes for CASSLAAGGWIETQYF.

The table lists this clonotype with a few counts. This chain connects TRBV6-8 to TRBJ2-2; 9 nucleotides match TRBD1. Germline V gene data show CDR1 as MNHGY and CDR2 as SAAAGT. Trimming at V came to 7 bases and at J to 4 bases, leaving 7 bases not matched to a gene. This CDR3 is built from 15 residues. CDR3 sequence reads: CASTLQGAGTGELFF. DNA for the CDR3: TGTGCCAGCACATTACAGGGGGCAGGCACCGGGGAGCTGTTTTTT.

The V and J genes are TRBV28 and TRBJ2-6; perhaps TRBD1 as D (6 bases). CDR3 length: 19 residues. Germline assignment: CDR1 MDHEN and CDR2 SYDVKM. Trimming shortened V by 5 bases and J by 4 bases, and 24 bases separated the two germline ends. CDR3 coding DNA: TGTGCCAGCAGTGGTTGGGGTAGGGGGATTGAATCCGGGGCCAACGTCCTGACTTTC. This gives the protein CASSGWGRGIESGANVLTF.

The chain combines TRBV24-1 with TRBJ2-1; D remains ambiguous. The CDR3 spans 16 residues. V was trimmed by 1 base and J by 0 bases, leaving 9 bases between them. Germline V CDR1 and CDR2: KGHDR, SFDVKD. Here the CDR3 DNA reads TGTGCCACCAGTGATTTTGGCAGAGGCTCCTACAATGAGCAGTTCTTC. It encodes CATSDFGRGSYNEQFF.

The chain combines TRBV19 with TRBJ1-5; TRBD1 agrees at 11 bases. V dropped 1 base and J dropped 4; count of bases not matched to a gene: 12. The CDR3 runs 19 residues. CDR1 and CDR2 (germline): LNHDA, SQIVND (reference sequence). Here the CDR3 reads CASSIGGTGGRMENQPQHF. CDR3 bases: TGTGCCAGTAGTATAGGAGGGACAGGGGGAAGAATGGAAAATCAGCCCCAGCATTTT.

This clonotype was picked up many times. V is TRBV6-1 and J is TRBJ2-7; D might be TRBD2 (6 bases). The CDR3 totals 15 residues. CDR1 is MNHNS, CDR2 SASEGT, per germline. V shed 6 bases and J shed 2 bases, with 17 bases lying between them. For the CDR3, the DNA is TGTGCCAGCAGCTCGGCGGGGCGAGGGACCTACGAGCAGTACTTC. Translating gives CASSSAGRGTYEQYF.

This clonotype has more than one count but fewer than ten. The chain has TRBV20-1 and TRBJ2-7, with D possibly TRBD2 on 6 matching bases. The CDR3 runs to 15 residues. Trimming pared 0 bases from V and 0 bases from J, leaving 12 bases between. Germline V gene sequence: CDR1 DFQATT, CDR2 SNEGSKA (reference sequence). CDR3 nucleotide sequence: TGCAGTGCTAGAGATTGGCGGGACCCCTCCTACGAGCAGTACTTC. Amino acids: CSARDWRDPSYEQYF.

The genes are TRBV7-9 and TRBJ2-3; TRBD2 is a possible D gene (5 bases). Germline CDR1 reads SEHNR; CDR2 reads FQNEAQ (reference sequence). CDR3 length equals 16 residues. Trimming pared 5 bases from V and 3 bases from J, leaving 18 bases between. The CDR3 DNA reads as TGTGCCAGCAGCCACCCACCCCAGCGGAGAACAGATACGCAGTATTTT. Protein sequence: CASSHPPQRRTDTQYF. The entire variable domain, with the rest obtained from reference TRBV7-9 and TRBJ2-3, is as follows: DTGVSQNPRHKITKRGQNVTFRCDPISEHNRLYWYRQTLGQGPEFLTYFQNEAQLEKSRLLSDRFSAERPKGSFSTLEIQRTEQGDSAMYLCASSHPPQRRTDTQYFGPGTRLTVL.

In this sample, this clonotype turned up a few times. This chain uses TRBV20-1 with TRBJ2-1; 13 nucleotides match TRBD2. V lost 6 bases to trimming and J lost 0 bases; unmatched junction nucleotides: 8. Germline-derived CDR1 and CDR2 are DFQATT and SNEGSKA (reference sequence). The CDR3 totals 17 residues. The CDR3 region is CSASTSGGIGSYNEQFF. The CDR3 DNA reads TGCAGTGCCTCGACTAGCGGGGGGATCGGCTCCTACAATGAGCAGTTCTTC.

This chain joins TRBV5-1 and TRBJ2-1; 11 bases agree with TRBD2. Trimming removed 4 bases from V and 10 bases from J; junction bases left unmatched: 7. From germline, CDR1 is SGHRS and CDR2 YFSETQ. The CDR3 length is 14 residues. Here the CDR3 DNA reads TGCGCCAGCAGCACGGGACTAGCGGAGGCGGAGCAGTTCTTC. Its protein is CASSTGLAEAEQFF.